These T cell receptor beta chains were read from a single sample in a study of regulatory T cells in long-lasting Graves disease. TCRdb processed the multiplex PCR reads anew with MiXCR; each CDR3 protein has one entry. The sample lists some 500,000 distinct CDR3 sequences, approximately 13% occurring once. The data also belong to a second study, concerning T cells in Graves' hyperthyroidism and ophthalmopathy.

The material sequenced was peripheral blood mononuclear cells (PBMCs), taken at new diagnosis, from a patient treated with antithyroid drugs. All receptors derive from a man aged 30 to 45 with Graves disease. Each CDR3 is given with its conserved first and last residue. The D gene is left open where the match is weak. For some rows the clone size is stated as once, few or many, or as a class when expanded; others skip it.

j_gene,d_gene,v_gene,abundance,CDR3nt,CDR3aa
TRBJ1-2,TRBD1,TRBV10-3,.,TGTGCCATTTTGGCAGGATCGGGACAGAACTATGGCTACACCTTC,CAILAGSGQNYGYTF
TRBJ1-1,.,TRBV9,many,TGTGCCAGCAGCGTGGGCGGAGAGCACACTGAAGCTTTCTTT,CASSVGGEHTEAFF
TRBJ1-1,.,TRBV18,many,TGTGCCAGCTCACCTCAGGTAGGGTTGGCTTTCTTT,CASSPQVGLAFF
TRBJ2-3,.,TRBV5-1,.,TGCGCCAGCAGCTTGGACAGGTCGCAAGATACGCAGTATTTT,CASSLDRSQDTQYF
TRBJ2-7,.,TRBV7-8,few,TGTGCCAGCAGCTTCGGACACTCCTACGAGCAGTACTTC,CASSFGHSYEQYF
TRBJ1-5,TRBD1,TRBV27,many,TGTGCCAGCAGGAGACAGGGTGGCAGCAATCAGCCCCAGCATTTT,CASRRQGGSNQPQHF
TRBJ2-7,TRBD1,TRBV28,many,TGTGCCAGCAGTTCGGTTACCGTGAGACAGGGTCTCCACGAGCAGTACTTC,CASSSVTVRQGLHEQYF
TRBJ2-1,TRBD2,TRBV19,.,TGTGCCAGTAGAAAAAGACTAGCGGCTACAAGCTACAATGAGCAGTTCTTC,CASRKRLAATSYNEQFF
TRBJ2-7,TRBD1,TRBV6-9,.,TGTGCCAGCAGTTACGGGCAGGGGGAAGGCGAGCAGTACTTC,CASSYGQGEGEQYF
TRBJ2-7,.,TRBV20-1,many,TGCAGTGCTAGAGAGGGGGGCGCAGTCTACGAGCAGTACTTC,CSAREGGAVYEQYF
TRBJ2-1,.,TRBV12-3/TRBV12-4,many,TGTGCCAGTGAGGGGTCGAACCTTAATGAGCAGTTCTTC,CASEGSNLNEQFF